Reported below is one T cell receptor (beta chain). What it binds is not known. TCRdb redid the calling of the reads with MiXCR, one entry per CDR3 protein. The repertoire has tens of thousands of distinct CDR3 sequences, nearly 20% of them found once; the top ten carry roughly 50%. Germline CDR1 reads SGHAT; CDR2 reads FQNNGV. Between the trimmed V and J ends, which lost 1 base and 4 bases, there was a span of 5 bases. The CDR3 covers 14 residues. This entry comes from a study of T cell repertoires in cytomegalovirus infection. Whole-study context: In the study, CMV epitopes included recently identified HLA-C-restricted and well-studied HLA-B-restricted ones. CMV infection and matching HLA type were both indicated by public TCR beta signatures. Findings of the study overall: HLA-C-restricted CMV-specific TCR beta clonotypes prevailed in the ex vivo response. The cumulative frequency of public TCR beta families identified carriers of CMV plus the relevant HLA.

The source is a human donor in good health (CMV status not recorded). Some clones in this sample may be carry-over from other donors' samples. The source was CD8+ T cells from cultured PBMCs, collected from culture after CMV antigen stimulation. The chain couples TRBV11-2 to TRBJ1-6; no clear D. CDR3 sequence reads: CASSLADYNSPLHF. CDR3 in DNA: TGTGCCAGCAGCTTAGCAGATTATAATTCACCCCTCCACTTT.